Below are 10 T cell receptor beta chains sequenced from a single sample in a study of blood T cells in healthy people across ages (dated by TCRdb to between 2014 and 2017). The library was built by means of 5' RACE. A second PCR of about 7 to 12 cycles was performed with a sample-barcoded 5' primer and a J-beta primer mix. TCRdb's own reprocessing of the public reads used fastp at Q25 and MiXCR and kept productive beta chains. Identical CDR3 proteins give one entry, which carries the most common genes and DNA. The sample data list approximately 1,700,000 distinct CDR3 sequences, and about 39% of these were observed just once. Of the sample, more than 20% falls within the top ten clones. Material for sequencing was blood. The receptors originated from a human donor in good health.

This clonotype occurred a few times. Written as DNA, the CDR3 is TGCGCCAGCAGCCAACGACAGCTTAATGAAAAACTGTTTTTT. Translated: CASSQRQLNEKLFF. This chain connects TRBV4-3 to TRBJ1-4; TRBD1 might be the D (5 bases). Trimming shortened V by 2 bases and J by 4 bases, and 8 bases separated the two germline ends. The CDR3 spans 14 residues. Germline V gene lookup returns CDR1 LGHNA and CDR2 YSLEER.

A few counts support this clonotype. The chain couples TRBV7-9 to TRBJ1-4, with D perhaps matching TRBD1 (5 bases). CDR3 size: 14 residues. The germline CDR1 and CDR2 sequences are SEHNR and FQNEAQ (reference sequence). V was trimmed by 1 base and J by 6 bases, leaving 9 bases between them. The CDR3 region is CASSLGRADEKLFF. The CDR3 bases are TGTGCCAGCAGCTTAGGCAGGGCGGATGAAAAACTGTTTTTT. The variable domain in full, with the rest retrieved from reference TRBV7-9 and TRBJ1-4, is DTGVSQNPRHKITKRGQNVTFRCDPISEHNRLYWYRQTLGQGPEFLTYFQNEAQLEKSRLLSDRFSAERPKGSFSTLEIQRTEQGDSAMYLCASSLGRADEKLFFGSGTQLSVL.

On this clonotype: This may arise from a read error, as a much more abundant clone is one base away. CDR3 coding DNA: TGCGCCAGCAGCTTTGTTGGGGGGGCCCAACAAGAGACCCAGTTCTTC. As protein: CASSFVGGAQQETQFF. The chain has TRBV5-1 and TRBJ2-1; D is possibly TRBD2 (7 bases). The V and J ends lost 2 bases and 13 bases respectively, with 25 bases between them. There are 16 residues in the CDR3. Germline loops: CDR1 SGHRS, CDR2 YFSETQ.

This clonotype showed up just once. The chain recombines TRBV3-1 with TRBJ2-1; 8 bases are shared with TRBD1. The junction had 8 bases not matched to a gene; V was cut back by 2 bases and J by 2 bases. This CDR3 has 17 amino acids. Germline V CDR1 and CDR2: LGHDT, YNNKEL (reference sequence). CDR3 DNA: TGTGCCAGCAGCCAAAGAGCACAGGGGGTTACCTACAATGAGCAGTTCTTC. This encodes CASSQRAQGVTYNEQFF.

In its sample, this clonotype was seen once. The rearrangement links TRBV12-3 or TRBV12-4 to TRBJ1-1; TRBD1 might be the D (6 bases). Deletions cut 2 bases from V and 5 bases from J, with 15 bases between. The CDR3 loop spans 15 amino acids. CDR3 nucleotides: TGTGCCAGCAGTTTAATAAGGGTAGGGGGTACTGAAGCTTTCTTT. Protein sequence: CASSLIRVGGTEAFF.

J is TRBJ2-7 and V is TRBV12-3 or TRBV12-4, with a tentative D call TRBD1 (6 bases). With 4 bases removed from V and 7 bases from J, the gap between germline ends came to 23 bases. The CDR3 is 16 residues long. CDR3 DNA sequence: TGTGCCAGCAGTTCGGATACAGGGATAGTCGCCAATGAGCAGTACTTC. Its translation: CASSSDTGIVANEQYF.

This clonotype was counted a few times. This chain connects TRBV4-2 to TRBJ2-6; 8 bases map to TRBD1. CDR1 is LGHNA and CDR2 is YNFKEQ in the germline V gene. J lost 2 bases, V lost 0 bases, and 3 bases had no gene match. The CDR3 extends over 17 amino acids. This CDR3 is CASSQEPGGAGANVLTF. The CDR3 DNA is TGTGCCAGCAGCCAAGAGCCAGGGGGCGCTGGGGCCAACGTCCTGACTTTC.

This clonotype was observed a few times. CDR3 sequence: CSVGLVGTREQFF. DNA of the CDR3: TGCAGCGTTGGGCTAGTCGGAACGCGAGAGCAGTTCTTC. The chain is built from TRBV29-1 and TRBJ2-1; no firm D call. CDR3 length: 13 residues. Germline assignment: CDR1 SQVTM and CDR2 ANQGSEA. Between the trimmed V and J ends, which lost 4 bases and 10 bases, there was a span of 17 bases.

The rearrangement joins TRBV29-1 to TRBJ1-1; D is perhaps TRBD1 (5 bases). The length of the CDR3 is 13 residues. Germline V CDR1 and CDR2: SQVTM, ANQGSEA. V was cut by 4 bases and J by 1 base, with 10 bases left in between. The CDR3 region has the DNA TGCAGCGTTGTAAGACAGCCGAACACTGAAGCTTTCTTT. It translates to CSVVRQPNTEAFF.

In its sample, this clonotype was seen once. The chain is built from TRBV4-2 and TRBJ2-1; no reliable D call. The ends were cut back, 0 bases at V and 0 bases at J, with 9 bases in the middle. The CDR3 runs to 16 residues. Germline values: CDR1 LGHNA, CDR2 YNFKEQ. The CDR3 nucleotides read TGTGCCAGCAGCCAAGACGGACGAGGCTCCTACAATGAGCAGTTCTTC. This gives the protein CASSQDGRGSYNEQFF.